The rows below give T cell receptor beta chains drawn from one sample of a study of T cells in Graves' hyperthyroidism and ophthalmopathy. One entry per CDR3 protein, called by TCRdb with MiXCR from the multiplex PCR reads. Of 300,000 to 450,000 distinct CDR3 sequences in the sample, approximately 13% were seen once. Sequences were obtained from blood. The receptors come from a woman under 30 with Graves' hyperthyroidism. Each CDR3 is given with its conserved first and last residue. Each record gives: V gene, D gene, J gene, clone size, CDR3 DNA, CDR3 protein. A D gene is named only where the DNA matches it firmly. Expanded clones are given a class, and other clones once, few, many or no size at all.

TRBV29-1	TRBD1	TRBJ2-7	many	TGCAGCGTTGAAGCAGGGGACAGGGCATCAATCGAGCAGTACTTC	CSVEAGDRASIEQYF
TRBV18	TRBD1	TRBJ1-2	many	TGTGCCAGCTCACCCGGACAGGACTATGGCTACACCTTC	CASSPGQDYGYTF
TRBV28	-	TRBJ2-1	many	TGTGCCAGCAGTTCCCGATTGCTAGCCGCAAATGAGCAGTTCTTC	CASSSRLLAANEQFF
TRBV11-2	TRBD1	TRBJ2-7	many	TGTGCCAGCAGCTTAGGGGGGACAGGAACCAACTCCTACGAGCAGTACTTC	CASSLGGTGTNSYEQYF
TRBV10-3	-	TRBJ1-2	many	TGTGCCATCAGTGAGTCTAAGGACCGCTATGGCTACACCTTC	CAISESKDRYGYTF
TRBV15	TRBD1	TRBJ2-7	once	TGTGGCACCAGCACCGGGACAGCAATCGAGCAGTACTTC	CGTSTGTAIEQYF
TRBV2	TRBD2	TRBJ2-5	many	TGTGCCTGCCTTTGGGCAGCGGGGGGCCCGCCGGGGGAGACCCAGTACTTC	CACLWAAGGPPGETQYF
TRBV6-1	TRBD1	TRBJ1-6	few	TGTGCCAGCCGACAGGGCGGGAATTCACCCCTCCACTTT	CASRQGGNSPLHF
TRBV28	TRBD1	TRBJ2-1	many	TGTGCCAGCAGTTCCCTTCAGGGGGCGAGGGGCAATGAGCAGTTCTTC	CASSSLQGARGNEQFF
TRBV6-1	TRBD2	TRBJ2-3	few	TGTGCCAGCAGTCGAGCGGGGGAGGGGGATACGCAGTATTTT	CASSRAGEGDTQYF
TRBV5-6	-	TRBJ1-3	few	TGTGCCAGCAGCTTTGGGGGCGCTGGAAACACCATATATTTT	CASSFGGAGNTIYF
TRBV7-2	-	TRBJ2-1	-	TGTGCCAGCAGCTTACGAGAAAGCGGTGGTGGCTACAATGAGCAGTTCTTC	CASSLRESGGGYNEQFF
TRBV2	-	TRBJ2-3	many	TGTGCCAGACGGGCAGCGGGCGCGGGAACAGATACGCAGTATTTT	CARRAAGAGTDTQYF
TRBV6-4	TRBD2	TRBJ2-1	many	TGTGCCAGCAGTCGGACTAGCGGGGATATCTACAATGAGCAGTTCTTC	CASSRTSGDIYNEQFF
TRBV28	TRBD1	TRBJ2-2	many	TGTGCCAGCAGGAAGGGACAGGTGATGACCGGGGAGCTGTTTTTT	CASRKGQVMTGELFF
TRBV2	-	TRBJ1-2	many	TGTGCCAGAGAAAGACAGCCTGGCTACACCTTC	CARERQPGYTF
TRBV12-3/TRBV12-4	TRBD1	TRBJ2-1	many	TGTGCCAGCAGAGGGACAGTTAGCTACAATGAGCAGTTCTTC	CASRGTVSYNEQFF
TRBV11-2	TRBD1	TRBJ1-4	many	TGTGCCAGCAGCTCCGGACAGGGTGATGAAAAACTGTTTTTT	CASSSGQGDEKLFF
TRBV10-3	-	TRBJ2-7	many	TGTGCCATCAGTGAGAAGGGGGAATACTACGAGCAGTACTTC	CAISEKGEYYEQYF
TRBV6-1	-	TRBJ1-3	few	TGTGCCAGCACCGGGGAAGAGGGTGGATACACCATATATTTT	CASTGEEGGYTIYF
TRBV7-3	TRBD1	TRBJ1-1	few	TGTGCCAGCAGCCCGACAGGGGGGATGAACACTGAAGCTTTCTTT	CASSPTGGMNTEAFF
TRBV30	-	TRBJ1-5	many	TGTGCCTGGAGCGAAGGGTATGCGTCAGTCAATGAGCCCCAGCATTTT	CAWSEGYASVNEPQHF
TRBV14	-	TRBJ1-2	-	TGTGCCAGCAGCCAGGCCTTCGAGGGTGATGGCTACACCTTC	CASSQAFEGDGYTF
TRBV7-9	-	TRBJ2-7	many	TGTGCGAGCCAGTTCTCCTACGAGCAGTACTTC	CASQFSYEQYF
TRBV11-2	-	TRBJ2-3	many	TGTGCCAGCAGCTTAGATGGGGGGTTTGGGGATACGCAGTATTTT	CASSLDGGFGDTQYF
TRBV6-2/TRBV6-3	-	TRBJ2-1	many	TGTGCCAGCAGTCAGACTCCTTCCTACAATGAGCAGTTCTTC	CASSQTPSYNEQFF
TRBV7-8	TRBD2	TRBJ2-1	many	TGTGCCAGCAGCCCCAGCGGGACTCTGAGGAATGAGCAGTTCTTC	CASSPSGTLRNEQFF
TRBV11-2	TRBD1	TRBJ1-2	-	TGTGCCAGCAGCCAGGGACAGAGCAACTATGGCTACACCTTC	CASSQGQSNYGYTF
TRBV20-1	TRBD2	TRBJ2-3	many	TGCAGTGCTACATCAGCGGGACTAGCGGGAGATATAGATACGCAGTATTTT	CSATSAGLAGDIDTQYF
TRBV12-3/TRBV12-4	-	TRBJ1-5	many	TGTGCCAGCAGTACCAGGGAGGGCTATCAGCCCCAGCATTTT	CASSTREGYQPQHF
TRBV6-5	-	TRBJ2-5	once	TGTGCCAGCAGTTTATCGGCCGGGGAAGGGGAGACCCAGTACTTC	CASSLSAGEGETQYF
TRBV5-1	TRBD2	TRBJ2-3	once	TGCGCCAGCAGAAATATCGGGGGGGCCACAGATACGCAGTATTTT	CASRNIGGATDTQYF
TRBV12-3/TRBV12-4	TRBD1	TRBJ1-2	-	TGTGCCAGCAATCCGGGACAGGGGAACTATGGCTACACCTTC	CASNPGQGNYGYTF
TRBV24-1	TRBD2	TRBJ2-1	many	TGTGCCACCAGTGATTTCGGAGCGGGGGATTCCTACAATGAGCAGTTCTTC	CATSDFGAGDSYNEQFF
TRBV11-1	-	TRBJ1-1	many	TGTGCCAGCAGCTTATCGATGGGGAACACTGAAGCTTTCTTT	CASSLSMGNTEAFF
TRBV27	-	TRBJ2-1	-	TGTGCCAGCAGCAACGGGCCTGAGCAGTTCTTC	CASSNGPEQFF
TRBV6-1	-	TRBJ1-2	many	TGTGCCAGCAGGGGGTATAACAGGGAAATCTATGGCTACACCTTC	CASRGYNREIYGYTF
TRBV20-1	TRBD1	TRBJ2-1	once	TGCAGCCCCGTGGACAGGGTAATTCGGGAGCAGTTCTTC	CSPVDRVIREQFF